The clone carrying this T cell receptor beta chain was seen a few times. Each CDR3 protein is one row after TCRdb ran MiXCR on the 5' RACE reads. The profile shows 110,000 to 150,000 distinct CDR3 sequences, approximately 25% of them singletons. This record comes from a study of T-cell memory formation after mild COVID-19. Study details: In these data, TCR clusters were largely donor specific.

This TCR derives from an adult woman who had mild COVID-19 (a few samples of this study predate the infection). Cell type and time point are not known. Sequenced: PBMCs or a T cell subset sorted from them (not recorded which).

In nucleotides, the CDR3 is TGTGCCAGCAGCGCCGAGTGGGGAACAGGGACAGGCTACACCTTC. Protein sequence: CASSAEWGTGTGYTF. This chain connects TRBV9 to TRBJ1-2; D perhaps matches TRBD1 (6 bases). CDR3 length equals 15 residues. Germline V CDR1 and CDR2: SGDLS, YYNGEE. Between the trimmed V and J ends, which lost 3 bases and 8 bases, there was a span of 20 bases.